The clone carrying this T cell receptor beta chain was seen a few times. Its target is unknown. This sample was included in a study of T-cell memory formation after mild COVID-19. On the study more broadly: Clusters of TCRs were largely donor specific. Study results and limitations: Mainly CM and EM harbored the contracting CD4+ clones; mainly EMRA harbored the CD8+ ones.

Per germline, CDR1 SGHRS and CDR2 YFSETQ. Trimming removed 5 bases from V and 5 bases from J; junction bases left unmatched: 7. The CDR3 has 14 residues. TCRdb analysed the 5' RACE reads with MiXCR anew, one entry per CDR3 protein. The top ten clones hold about 2.1% of a sample with about 200,000 distinct CDR3 sequences, 15% to 20% of them seen once. Sequenced input: PBMCs or a T cell subset sorted from them (not recorded which). This sequence originates from an adult woman who had mild COVID-19 (a few samples of this study predate the infection). Cell type and time point are not known. The chain joins TRBV5-1 to TRBJ1-1; the match to TRBD1 covers 9 bases. The CDR3 region is CASRRGQGFTEAFF. CDR3 bases: TGCGCCAGCAGGAGGGGACAGGGATTTACTGAAGCTTTCTTT.